Following are 27 T cell receptor beta chains from one sample sequenced in a study of CD8 T cells in Susac syndrome. It was with random hexamers that about 0.45 to 1 ug RNA was reverse transcribed. TCRdb re-called the immunoSEQ multiplex PCR reads through MiXCR, storing one row per CDR3 protein. The table has approximately 190,000 distinct CDR3 sequences, roughly 90% seen once. Sample: CD4+ T cells from PBMCs. The origin of the receptors is a human donor with Susac syndrome.

The genes are TRBV10-3 and TRBJ1-5; D ambiguous. Between the trimmed V and J ends, which lost 4 bases and 3 bases, there was a span of 4 bases. CDR3 length equals 12 residues. CDR1 and CDR2 from the germline V gene are ENHRY and SYGVKD. The CDR3 DNA sequence: TGTGCCATCAGTGGTACCAATCAGCCCCAGCATTTT. Translated, it gives CAISGTNQPQHF.

This chain's CDR3 is CVTGEHSGNTIYF. The DNA of the CDR3 is TGTGTCACAGGAGAGCACTCTGGAAACACCATATATTTT. This rearrangement joins TRBV12-3 or TRBV12-4 to TRBJ1-3, with a possible D match to TRBD1 (5 bases). CDR3 length equals 13 residues.

This chain joins TRBV5-1 and TRBJ2-7; 9 bases are shared with TRBD1. V shed 0 bases, J shed 6 bases, and the junction held 4 bases outside the gene matches. The CDR3 has 14 residues. Germline assignment: CDR1 SGHRS and CDR2 YFSETQ. The CDR3 DNA sequence: TGCGCCAGCAGCTTGGCCGTGACAGGGGGCGAGCAGTACTTC. Translation: CASSLAVTGGEQYF.

The chain carries TRBV7-9 and TRBJ1-4, with D tentatively TRBD1 (5 bases). The CDR3 extends over 15 amino acids. The germline V gene has CDR1 SEHNR and CDR2 FQNEAQ (reference sequence). V shed 3 bases and J shed 4 bases, with 12 bases lying between them. The CDR3 region is CASSFPGLNNEKLFF. The DNA for the CDR3 is TGTGCCAGCAGCTTTCCGGGACTTAATAATGAAAAACTGTTTTTT.

The chain combines TRBV27 with TRBJ1-2, with D maybe TRBD1 (6 bases). The CDR3 spans 13 residues. Germline CDR1 is MNHEY and CDR2 is SMNVEV (reference sequence). The V end was cut by 3 bases, the J end by 8 bases, with 13 bases between. The CDR3, as DNA: TGTGCCAGCAGTTTTCGCGGGGGGCGAGGCTACACCTTC. Translating gives CASSFRGGRGYTF.

The J gene is TRBJ1-2, the V gene TRBV20-1, with D unclear. V was clipped by 5 bases and J by 5 bases, with 9 bases between them. Germline CDR1 DFQATT, CDR2 SNEGSKA (reference sequence). The CDR3 length is 11 residues. The CDR3 bases are TGCAGTGCTGTCGCGGGGTATGGCTACACCTTC. Translated, it gives CSAVAGYGYTF.

The CDR3 DNA reads as TGTGCCAGCAGTTCGGGGACCCATCTCGTCACTGAAGCTTTCTTT. Translated: CASSSGTHLVTEAFF. The chain is built from TRBV12-3 or TRBV12-4 and TRBJ1-1; a possible D gene is TRBD1 (5 bases). The CDR3 runs to 15 residues. V was shortened by 4 bases and J by 4 bases, with 16 bases between the two germline ends.

V is TRBV7-9 and J is TRBJ2-4; D remains unclear. The germline CDR1 and CDR2 sequences are SEHNR and FQNEAQ (reference sequence). The CDR3 has 12 amino acids. V lost 8 bases to trimming and J lost 9 bases, with 14 bases between them. The CDR3 is CASRTADGIQYF. CDR3 coding DNA: TGTGCCAGCCGGACGGCTGATGGCATTCAGTACTTC.

This clonotype was seen once. The rearrangement uses TRBV18 and TRBJ1-4; weak D call: TRBD1 (6 bases). The germline gives CDR1 KGHSH, CDR2 LQKENI. The V and J ends lost 3 bases and 2 bases respectively, with 10 bases between them. The CDR3 is 15 amino acids. This CDR3 reads CASSPPTGTNEKLFF. Written as DNA, the CDR3 is TGTGCCAGCTCACCTCCGACAGGCACTAATGAAAAACTGTTTTTT.

This clonotype came up once. The chain's CDR3 is CASGHTLAGNANVLTF. DNA of the CDR3: TGCGCCAGCGGCCACACTCTAGCGGGGAACGCCAACGTCCTGACTTTC. The chain is built from TRBV5-1 and TRBJ2-6; 9 bases agree with TRBD2. The CDR3 spans 16 residues. Looked up from germline, CDR1 is SGHRS and CDR2 is YFSETQ. Germline trimming cut 7 bases from V and 7 bases from J; bases unmatched to any gene: 12.

The chain couples TRBV4-1 to TRBJ1-5; D gene ambiguous. CDR1 and CDR2 from the germline V gene are MGHRA and YSYEKL. Trimming removed 1 base from V and 1 base from J, with 11 bases in between. The CDR3 is 16 residues long. DNA for the CDR3: TGCGCCAGCAGCCAAGTAGGGCGGGGAAGCAATCAGCCCCAGCATTTT. Translating gives CASSQVGRGSNQPQHF.

V and J are TRBV28 and TRBJ2-1, with 8 bases lining up with TRBD2. Germline lookup yields CDR1 MDHEN and CDR2 SYDVKM. J lost 3 bases, V lost 5 bases, and 6 bases had no gene match. CDR3 length: 15 residues. CDR3 sequence (DNA): TGTGCCAGCAGTGCGACTAGCGCCATCTACAATGAGCAGTTCTTC. Its translation: CASSATSAIYNEQFF.

The chain couples TRBV7-9 to TRBJ2-7, with D uncertain. The CDR3 totals 13 residues. Deletions cut 2 bases from V and 3 bases from J, with 8 bases between. Germline CDR1 is SEHNR and CDR2 is FQNEAQ (reference sequence). CDR3 DNA sequence: TGTGCCAGCAGCTTAAGAGATAACTACGAGCAGTACTTC. It translates to CASSLRDNYEQYF.

This chain joins TRBV12-3 or TRBV12-4 and TRBJ1-6; 7 bases agree with TRBD1. The CDR3 sequence is 15 residues long. V dropped 6 bases and J dropped 6; count of bases not matched to a gene: 8. This CDR3 is CASRSSGQINSPLHF. In DNA, the CDR3 is TGTGCCAGCAGATCCTCGGGACAGATTAATTCACCCCTCCACTTT.

The V and J genes are TRBV4-2 and TRBJ2-1, with unresolved D. The CDR3 is 17 residues long. Germline CDR1 and CDR2: LGHNA and YNFKEQ. V was pared by 0 bases and J by 4 bases, with 16 bases between. The CDR3 nucleotides read TGTGCCAGCAGCCAAGATTGGAGCACCCTCCCATACAATGAGCAGTTCTTC. Translating it yields CASSQDWSTLPYNEQFF.

The chain uses TRBV7-2 and TRBJ2-3; TRBD2 matches at 15 bases. The CDR3 consists of 16 residues. V gave up 3 bases and J gave up 5 bases; unmatched junction bases: 3. Looked up from germline, CDR1 is SGHTA and CDR2 is FQGNSA. The CDR3 region is CASSLRTSGRVDTQYF. For the CDR3, the DNA is TGTGCCAGCAGCTTGCGGACTAGCGGGAGGGTAGATACGCAGTATTTT. Complete variable domain (other parts from reference TRBV7-2 and TRBJ2-3): GAGVSQSPSNKVTEKGKDVELRCDPISGHTALYWYRQSLGQGLEFLIYFQGNSAPDKSGLPSDRFSAERTGGSVSTLTIQRTQQEDSAVYLCASSLRTSGRVDTQYFGPGTRLTVL.

J is TRBJ2-5 and V is TRBV12-3 or TRBV12-4; D perhaps matches TRBD2 (6 bases). This CDR3 contains 14 residues. Trimming took off 2 bases at V and 1 base at J, with 8 bases between the two ends. The CDR3 coding sequence is TGTGCCAGCAGTTTATGGCGGGGCCAAGAGACCCAGTACTTC. Its protein product is CASSLWRGQETQYF.

The chain joins TRBV7-2 to TRBJ2-3; perhaps TRBD1 as D (6 bases). Germline CDR1 SGHTA, CDR2 FQGNSA. Trimming stripped 1 base from V and 8 bases from J, with 13 bases between. CDR3 size: 14 residues. The CDR3: CASSLGQGLGTQYF. CDR3 sequence (DNA): TGTGCCAGCAGCTTAGGTCAGGGGTTGGGTACGCAGTATTTT.

This clonotype was observed a single time. The chain employs TRBV5-1 and TRBJ1-1; D is undetermined. The germline CDR1 and CDR2 sequences are SGHRS and YFSETQ. The length of the CDR3 is 15 residues. V dropped 4 bases and J dropped 3 bases, with 16 bases sitting between them. CDR3 amino acids: CASSRANFPDTEAFF. In DNA form, the CDR3 reads TGCGCCAGCAGCAGGGCTAATTTTCCGGACACTGAAGCTTTCTTT.

V gene TRBV3-1 combines with J gene TRBJ1-1; D gene ambiguous. V was shortened by 1 base and J by 7 bases, with 7 bases between the two germline ends. Germline values: CDR1 LGHDT, CDR2 YNNKEL (reference sequence). The CDR3 length is 12 residues. The CDR3: CASSQGPNEAFF. CDR3 nucleotide sequence: TGTGCCAGCAGCCAAGGACCGAATGAAGCTTTCTTT.

The chain joins TRBV7-2 to TRBJ2-2; possible D gene TRBD2, 6 bases. This CDR3 is built from 15 residues. Germline CDR1 and CDR2: SGHTA and FQGNSA. V gave up 4 bases and J gave up 4 bases, with 13 bases separating them. CDR3 DNA: TGTGCCAGCAGCTCCACGGGACTGGGCACCGGGGAGCTGTTTTTT. It specifies CASSSTGLGTGELFF.

V is TRBV2 and J is TRBJ2-1; possibly TRBD2 for D (7 bases). Trimming cost V 0 bases and J 3 bases, with 21 bases left between them. The CDR3 length is 19 residues. Germline V lookup: CDR1 SNHLY, CDR2 FYNNEI. Written as DNA, the CDR3 is TGTGCCAGCAGTGAAGCGCTTCGGAGGGAGCGGGACAACTACAATGAGCAGTTCTTC. This encodes CASSEALRRERDNYNEQFF.

This clonotype appeared once. This chain links TRBV7-9 with TRBJ2-1; D may match TRBD1 or TRBD2 (7 bases each). This CDR3 is built from 16 residues. The V end was cut by 5 bases, the J end by 8 bases, with 22 bases between. Germline CDR1 SEHNR, CDR2 FQNEAQ (reference sequence). The CDR3 is CASSPPWETGRDEQFF. The CDR3 DNA sequence: TGTGCCAGCAGCCCGCCCTGGGAGACAGGGAGGGATGAGCAGTTCTTC.

The chain combines TRBV3-1 with TRBJ2-5; TRBD2 matches 11 bases. The CDR3 spans 15 residues. Germline-derived CDR1 and CDR2 are LGHDT and YNNKEL (reference sequence). The V gene end was trimmed by 0 bases and the J gene end by 5 bases; junction bases not matched to a gene: 2. CDR3 in DNA: TGTGCCAGCAGCCAAGATAGCGGGGGGGCGGAGACCCAGTACTTC. Translating gives CASSQDSGGAETQYF.

This chain uses TRBV19 with TRBJ2-7; 7 bases agree with TRBD1. The trim removed 1 base at V and 9 bases at J, leaving 6 bases unmatched. Germline CDR1 LNHDA, CDR2 SQIVND (reference sequence). The CDR3 is 13 residues long. The chain's CDR3 is CASSIGQGIGQYF. The CDR3 bases are TGTGCCAGTAGTATAGGACAGGGTATCGGGCAGTACTTC. The entire variable domain, with the rest obtained from reference TRBV19 and TRBJ2-7, is as follows: DGGITQSPKYLFRKEGQNVTLSCEQNLNHDAMYWYRQDPGQGLRLIYYSQIVNDFQKGDIAEGYSVSREKKESFPLTVTSAQKNPTAFYLCASSIGQGIGQYFGPGTRLTVT.

This clonotype is a singleton in its sample. The V gene is TRBV6-2 or TRBV6-3, the J gene TRBJ1-1; possible D gene TRBD1, 5 bases. This CDR3 has 14 amino acids. From germline, CDR1 is MNHEY and CDR2 SVGEGT. The V and J ends lost 7 bases and 5 bases respectively, with 17 bases between them. CDR3 sequence reads: CASIPGRGRTEAFF. CDR3 DNA sequence: TGTGCCAGCATTCCGGGACGGGGACGGACTGAAGCTTTCTTT.

The chain has TRBV2 and TRBJ2-1; D possibly corresponds to TRBD2 (5 bases). V was trimmed by 3 bases and J by 5 bases, leaving 8 bases between them. CDR3 length: 13 amino acids. Per the germline V gene, CDR1 is SNHLY and CDR2 is FYNNEI. Here the CDR3 DNA reads TGTGCCAGCAGTGACGACTATCACAATGAGCAGTTCTTC. Translating it yields CASSDDYHNEQFF.